Listed below are T cell receptor beta chains from one sample, sequenced in a study of cytomegalovirus exposure and HLA in healthy donors. Clones were read by immunoSEQ multiplex PCR, and TCRdb kept only the in-frame ones, dropping some. The profile shows about 180,000 clones, more than 60% of them singletons. Sequencing used PBMCs. The receptors were gathered from a woman in her fifties or sixties in good health and CMV-seropositive. CDR3s include the opening cysteine and the closing phenylalanine or tryptophan. A D gene is named only where the DNA matches it firmly. Size values are once, few and many counts, or a class for expanded clones, and some rows have none.

j_gene	abundance	v_gene	d_gene	CDR3nt	CDR3aa
TRBJ2-7	-	TRBV5-1	-	TGCGCCAGCAGCTTGGATCGATCCGAGCAGTACTTC	CASSLDRSEQYF
TRBJ2-3	-	TRBV7-3	-	TGTGCCAGCAGCCCAGGCGAGCGGAGCACAGATACGCAGTATTTT	CASSPGERSTDTQYF
TRBJ2-3	once	TRBV29-1	TRBD1	TGCAGCGTCAAAGTGACAGGGGGCACAGATACGCAGTATTTT	CSVKVTGGTDTQYF
TRBJ1-5	-	TRBV19	-	TGTGCCAGTACGCTTTGGGGGGGTCAGGGGCCCCAGCATTTT	CASTLWGGQGPQHF
TRBJ2-1	-	TRBV7-8	-	TGTGCCAGCAGCTTATGGAGTAGCGGAAACAACAATGAGCAGTTCTTC	CASSLWSSGNNNEQFF
TRBJ1-5	few	TRBV5-5	TRBD1	TGTGCCAGCAGCGCAGACAGGGCTACCAATCAGCCCCAGCATTTT	CASSADRATNQPQHF
TRBJ2-7	-	TRBV27	-	TGTGCCAGCTGGGACACATACGAGCAGTACTTC	CASWDTYEQYF
TRBJ2-1	once	TRBV27	TRBD2	TGTGCCAGCAGTTCCCCTCCTAGCGGGAGAGGTATTGAGCAGTTCTTC	CASSSPPSGRGIEQFF
TRBJ1-5	-	TRBV6-5	TRBD1	TGTGCCAGCCGGGGGGCAGGGGGCGGCAATCAGCCCCAGCATTTT	CASRGAGGGNQPQHF
TRBJ2-2	-	TRBV9	-	TGTGCCAGCAGCACACAGGGTTTCACCACCGGGGAGCTGTTTTTT	CASSTQGFTTGELFF
TRBJ2-1	few	TRBV4-2	-	TGTGCCAGCAGCCAAGATTTAGGAGGGGGGAGGGGGAATGAGCAGTTCTTC	CASSQDLGGGRGNEQFF
TRBJ2-7	-	TRBV6-1	TRBD2	TGTGCCAGCAGGGGGACTAGCGGCACCTACGAGCAGTACTTC	CASRGTSGTYEQYF
TRBJ2-5	-	TRBV30	TRBD2	TGTGCCGGGACTAGCGGGGGGGAAGAGACCCAGTACTTC	CAGTSGGEETQYF